Shown below are 3 T cell receptor beta chains from a single sample sequenced in a study of beta chain features in type 1 diabetes. Reverse transcription of all isolated RNA meant that expressed TCRB transcripts were sequenced. The assay was immunoSEQ multiplex PCR, and TCRdb's table has in-frame clones only and misses some. The sample lists 810,000 or so clones, around a sixth occurring once. Sequencing used naive CD4+ T cells from blood. The receptors shown here come from a woman between 18 and 30 years old in good health.

This clone was detected only a few times. The V and J genes are TRBV28 and TRBJ2-5; a weak D match, TRBD1 (6 bases). CDR3 length: 16 amino acids. Trimming stripped 7 bases from V and 1 base from J, with 19 bases between. CDR1 is MDHEN and CDR2 is SYDVKM in the germline V gene. CDR3 coding DNA: TGTGCCAGCACACTATCAGGGGCGGGCCTCCAAGAGACCCAGTACTTC. Encoded protein: CASTLSGAGLQETQYF.

The V gene is TRBV13, the J gene TRBJ2-1, with D unresolved. The CDR3 totals 14 residues. The germline V gene has CDR1 PRHDT and CDR2 FYEKMQ (reference sequence). V lost 5 bases to trimming and J lost 6 bases, with 14 bases between them. The CDR3, as DNA: TGTGCCAGCAGCCCCTGGGCCGTCCGCAATGAGCAGTTCTTC. Protein sequence: CASSPWAVRNEQFF.

This clone appeared a few times. The gene calls are TRBV7-8 and TRBJ2-5; 10 nucleotides line up with TRBD2. Germline trimming cut 3 bases from V and 5 bases from J; bases unmatched to any gene: 9. The CDR3 is 16 amino acids. The germline gives CDR1 SGHVS, CDR2 FQNEAQ. In DNA, the CDR3 is TGTGCCAGCAGCTTTAATCTAGCGGGAGTGGGGGAGACCCAGTACTTC. Its translation is CASSFNLAGVGETQYF.